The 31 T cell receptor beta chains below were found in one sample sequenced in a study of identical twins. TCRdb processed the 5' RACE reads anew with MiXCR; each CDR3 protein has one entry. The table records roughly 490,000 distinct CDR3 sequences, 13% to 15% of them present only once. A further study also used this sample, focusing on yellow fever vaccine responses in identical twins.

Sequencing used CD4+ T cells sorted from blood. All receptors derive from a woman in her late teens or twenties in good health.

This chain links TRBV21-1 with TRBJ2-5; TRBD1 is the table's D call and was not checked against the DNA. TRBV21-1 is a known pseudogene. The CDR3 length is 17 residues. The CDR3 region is CASSKGGQGTDWETQYF. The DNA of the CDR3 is TGTGCCAGCAGCAAAGGGGGACAGGGGACGGATTGGGAGACCCAGTACTTC.

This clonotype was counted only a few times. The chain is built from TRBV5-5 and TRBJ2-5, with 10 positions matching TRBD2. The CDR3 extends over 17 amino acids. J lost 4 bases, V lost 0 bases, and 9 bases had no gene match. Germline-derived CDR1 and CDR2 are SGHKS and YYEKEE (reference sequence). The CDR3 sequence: CASSLEGSGRSRETQYF. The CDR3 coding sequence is TGTGCCAGCAGCTTGGAAGGTAGCGGGAGGTCCAGAGAGACCCAGTACTTC.

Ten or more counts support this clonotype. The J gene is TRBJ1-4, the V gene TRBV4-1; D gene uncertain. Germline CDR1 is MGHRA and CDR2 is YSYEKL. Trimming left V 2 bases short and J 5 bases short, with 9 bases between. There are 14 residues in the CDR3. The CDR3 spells CASSQKVPNEKLFF. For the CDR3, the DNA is TGCGCCAGCAGCCAAAAGGTTCCCAATGAAAAACTGTTTTTT.

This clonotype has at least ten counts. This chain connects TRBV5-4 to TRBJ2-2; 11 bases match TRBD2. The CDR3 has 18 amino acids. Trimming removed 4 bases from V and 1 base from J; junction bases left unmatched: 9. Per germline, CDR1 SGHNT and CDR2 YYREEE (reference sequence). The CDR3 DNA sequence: TGTGCCAGCAGCCCATTAGCGGGAGGGCGGAAGAACACCGGGGAGCTGTTTTTT. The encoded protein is CASSPLAGGRKNTGELFF.

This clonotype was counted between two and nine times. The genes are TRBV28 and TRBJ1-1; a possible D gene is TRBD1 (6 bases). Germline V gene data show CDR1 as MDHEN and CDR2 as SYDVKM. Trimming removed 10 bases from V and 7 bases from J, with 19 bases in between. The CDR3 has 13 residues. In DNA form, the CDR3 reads TGTGCCACCAGAAAGGGGGGTGAGGTTGAAGCTTTCTTT. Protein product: CATRKGGEVEAFF.

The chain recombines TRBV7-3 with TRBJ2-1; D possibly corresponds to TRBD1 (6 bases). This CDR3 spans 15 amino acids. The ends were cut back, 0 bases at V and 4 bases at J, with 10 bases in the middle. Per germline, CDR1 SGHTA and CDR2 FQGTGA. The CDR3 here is CASSLTGDNYNEQFF. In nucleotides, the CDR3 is TGTGCCAGCAGCTTAACTGGGGACAATTACAATGAGCAGTTCTTC. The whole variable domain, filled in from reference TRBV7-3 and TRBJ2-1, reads GAGVSQTPSNKVTEKGKYVELRCDPISGHTALYWYRQSLGQGPEFLIYFQGTGAADDSGLPNDRFFAVRPEGSVSTLKIQRTERGDSAVYLCASSLTGDNYNEQFFGPGTRLTVL.

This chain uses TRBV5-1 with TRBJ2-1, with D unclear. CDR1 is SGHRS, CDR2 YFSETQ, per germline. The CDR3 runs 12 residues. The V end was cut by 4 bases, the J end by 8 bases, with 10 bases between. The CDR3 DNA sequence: TGCGCCAGCAGCGTGGGAATGCATGAGCAGTTCTTC. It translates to CASSVGMHEQFF.

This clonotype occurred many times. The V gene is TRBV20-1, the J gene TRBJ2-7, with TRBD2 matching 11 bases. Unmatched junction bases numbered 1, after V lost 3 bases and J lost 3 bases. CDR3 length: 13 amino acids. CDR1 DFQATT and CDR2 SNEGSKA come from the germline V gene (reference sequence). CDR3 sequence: CSARTSGVYEQYF. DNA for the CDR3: TGCAGTGCTAGGACTAGCGGGGTCTACGAGCAGTACTTC.

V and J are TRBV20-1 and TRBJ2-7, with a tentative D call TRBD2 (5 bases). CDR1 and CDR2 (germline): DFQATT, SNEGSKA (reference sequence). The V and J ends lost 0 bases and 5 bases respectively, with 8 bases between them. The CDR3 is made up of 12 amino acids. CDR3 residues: CSARDGGHEQYF. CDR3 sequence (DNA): TGCAGTGCTAGAGATGGAGGTCACGAGCAGTACTTC.

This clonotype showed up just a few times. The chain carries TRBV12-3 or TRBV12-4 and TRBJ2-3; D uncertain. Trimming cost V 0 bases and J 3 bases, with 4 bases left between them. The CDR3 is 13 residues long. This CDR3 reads CASSLAETDTQYF. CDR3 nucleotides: TGTGCCAGCAGTTTAGCAGAGACAGATACGCAGTATTTT.

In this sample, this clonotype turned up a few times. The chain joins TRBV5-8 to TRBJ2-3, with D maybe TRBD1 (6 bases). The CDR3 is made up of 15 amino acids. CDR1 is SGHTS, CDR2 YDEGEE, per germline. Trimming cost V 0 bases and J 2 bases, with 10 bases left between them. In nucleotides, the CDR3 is TGTGCCAGCAGCTTGGGACAGGACCACACAGATACGCAGTATTTT. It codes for CASSLGQDHTDTQYF.

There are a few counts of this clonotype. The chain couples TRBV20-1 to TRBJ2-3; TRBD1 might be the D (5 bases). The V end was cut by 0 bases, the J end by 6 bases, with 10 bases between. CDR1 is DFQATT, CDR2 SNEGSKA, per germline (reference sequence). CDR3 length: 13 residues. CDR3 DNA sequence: TGCAGTGCTAGAGATCAACAGGCGGATACGCAGTATTTT. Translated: CSARDQQADTQYF.

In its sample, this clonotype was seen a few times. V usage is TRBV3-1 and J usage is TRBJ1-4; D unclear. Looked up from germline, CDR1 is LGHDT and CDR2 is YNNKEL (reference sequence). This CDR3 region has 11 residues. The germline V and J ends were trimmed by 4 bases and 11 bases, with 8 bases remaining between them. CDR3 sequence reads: CASSLGGKLFF. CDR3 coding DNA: TGTGCCAGCAGCCTGGGTGGGAAACTGTTTTTT.

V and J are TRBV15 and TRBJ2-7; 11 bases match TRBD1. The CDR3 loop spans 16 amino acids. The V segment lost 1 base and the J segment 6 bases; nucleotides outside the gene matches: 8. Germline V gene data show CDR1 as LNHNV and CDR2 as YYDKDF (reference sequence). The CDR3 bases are TGTGCCACCAGCAGAGTCGTCGGACAGGGGGCAGGCGAGCAGTACTTC. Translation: CATSRVVGQGAGEQYF.

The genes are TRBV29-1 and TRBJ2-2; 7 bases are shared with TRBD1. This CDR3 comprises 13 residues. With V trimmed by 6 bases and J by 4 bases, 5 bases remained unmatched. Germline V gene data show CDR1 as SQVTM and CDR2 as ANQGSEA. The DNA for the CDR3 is TGCAGCGTCGCCCCAGGGGGCACCGGGGAGCTGTTTTTT. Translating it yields CSVAPGGTGELFF.

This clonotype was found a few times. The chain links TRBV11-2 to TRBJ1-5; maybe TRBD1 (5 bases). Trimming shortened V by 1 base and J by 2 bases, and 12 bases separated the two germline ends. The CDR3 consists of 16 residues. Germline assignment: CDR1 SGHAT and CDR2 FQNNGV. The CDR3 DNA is TGTGCCAGCAGCTTAGGAGACAGTCTCCGCAATCAGCCCCAGCATTTT. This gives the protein CASSLGDSLRNQPQHF.

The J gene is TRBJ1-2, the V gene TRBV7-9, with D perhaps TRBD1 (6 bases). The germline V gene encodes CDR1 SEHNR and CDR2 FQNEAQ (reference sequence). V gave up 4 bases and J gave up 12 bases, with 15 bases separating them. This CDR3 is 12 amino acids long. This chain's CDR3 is CASSSRQDTDTF. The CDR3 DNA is TGTGCCAGCAGCTCACGACAGGACACGGACACCTTC. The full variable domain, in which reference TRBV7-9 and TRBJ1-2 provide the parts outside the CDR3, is DTGVSQNPRHKITKRGQNVTFRCDPISEHNRLYWYRQTLGQGPEFLTYFQNEAQLEKSRLLSDRFSAERPKGSFSTLEIQRTEQGDSAMYLCASSSRQDTDTFGSGTRLTVV.

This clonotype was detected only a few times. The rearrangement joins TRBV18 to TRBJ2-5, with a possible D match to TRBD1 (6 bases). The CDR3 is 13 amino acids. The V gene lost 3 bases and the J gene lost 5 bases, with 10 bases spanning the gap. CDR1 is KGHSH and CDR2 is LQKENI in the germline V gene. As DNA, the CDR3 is TGTGCCAGCTCACCGTCCCAGGGGGAGACCCAGTACTTC. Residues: CASSPSQGETQYF.

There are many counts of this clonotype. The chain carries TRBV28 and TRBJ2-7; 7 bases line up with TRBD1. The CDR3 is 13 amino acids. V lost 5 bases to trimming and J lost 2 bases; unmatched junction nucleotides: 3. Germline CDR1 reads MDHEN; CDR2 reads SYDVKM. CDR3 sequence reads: CASSVGTAYEQYF. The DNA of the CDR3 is TGTGCCAGCAGTGTCGGGACAGCCTACGAGCAGTACTTC.

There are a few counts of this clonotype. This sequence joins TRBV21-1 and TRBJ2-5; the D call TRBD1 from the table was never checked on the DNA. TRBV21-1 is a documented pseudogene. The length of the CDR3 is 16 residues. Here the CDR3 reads CASSKRAPAGEETQYF. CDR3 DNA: TGTGCCAGCAGCAAACGAGCGCCTGCAGGAGAAGAGACCCAGTACTTC.

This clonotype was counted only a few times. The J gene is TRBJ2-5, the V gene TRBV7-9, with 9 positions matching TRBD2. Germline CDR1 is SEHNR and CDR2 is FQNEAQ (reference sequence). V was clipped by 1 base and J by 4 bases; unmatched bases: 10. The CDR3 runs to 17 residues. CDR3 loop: CASSLGGASGIRETQYF. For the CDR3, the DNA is TGTGCCAGCAGCTTAGGAGGGGCTAGCGGGATAAGAGAGACCCAGTACTTC.

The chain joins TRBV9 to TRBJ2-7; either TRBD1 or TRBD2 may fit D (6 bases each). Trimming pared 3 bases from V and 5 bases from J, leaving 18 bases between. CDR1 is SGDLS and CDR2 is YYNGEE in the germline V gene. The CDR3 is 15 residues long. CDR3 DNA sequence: TGTGCCAGCAGCGCCATCCCCGGGGGCAACCACGAGCAGTACTTC. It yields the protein CASSAIPGGNHEQYF. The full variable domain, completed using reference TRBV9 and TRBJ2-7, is DSGVTQTPKHLITATGQRVTLRCSPRSGDLSVYWYQQSLDQGLQFLIQYYNGEERAKGNILERFSAQQFPDLHSELNLSSLELGDSALYFCASSAIPGGNHEQYFGPGTRLTVT.

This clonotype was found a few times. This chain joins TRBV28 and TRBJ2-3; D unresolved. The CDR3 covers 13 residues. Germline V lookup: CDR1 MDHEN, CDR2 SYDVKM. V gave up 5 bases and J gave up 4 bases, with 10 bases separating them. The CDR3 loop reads CASSLRVPDTQYF. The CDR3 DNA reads TGTGCCAGCAGTCTTAGAGTTCCAGATACGCAGTATTTT.

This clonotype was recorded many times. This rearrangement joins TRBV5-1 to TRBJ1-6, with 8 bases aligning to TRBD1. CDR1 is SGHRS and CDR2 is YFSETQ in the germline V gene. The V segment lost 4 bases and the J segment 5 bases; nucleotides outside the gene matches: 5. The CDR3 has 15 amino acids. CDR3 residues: CASSLGTGDNSPLHF. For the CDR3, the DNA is TGCGCCAGCAGCCTCGGGACAGGAGATAATTCACCCCTCCACTTT.

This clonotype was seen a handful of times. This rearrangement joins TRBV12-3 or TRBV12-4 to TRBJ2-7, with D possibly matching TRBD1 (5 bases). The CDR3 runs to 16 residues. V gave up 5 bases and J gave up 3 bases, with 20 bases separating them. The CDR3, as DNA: TGTGCCAGCAGTGCCGGCCTAGGGGCGATTCTCTACGAGCAGTACTTC. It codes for CASSAGLGAILYEQYF.

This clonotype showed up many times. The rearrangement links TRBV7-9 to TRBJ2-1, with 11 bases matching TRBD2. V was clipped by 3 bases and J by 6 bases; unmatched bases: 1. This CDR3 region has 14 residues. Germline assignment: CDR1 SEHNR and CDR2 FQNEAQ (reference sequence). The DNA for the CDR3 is TGTGCCAGCAGCTTGGGGACTAGCGGCAATGAGCAGTTCTTC. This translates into CASSLGTSGNEQFF.

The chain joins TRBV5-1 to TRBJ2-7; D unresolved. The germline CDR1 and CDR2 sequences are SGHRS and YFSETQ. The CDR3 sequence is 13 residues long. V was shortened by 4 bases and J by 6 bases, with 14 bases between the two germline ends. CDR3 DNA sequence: TGCGCCAGCAGCCCCGATCTGAACCTCGAGCAGTACTTC. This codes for CASSPDLNLEQYF.

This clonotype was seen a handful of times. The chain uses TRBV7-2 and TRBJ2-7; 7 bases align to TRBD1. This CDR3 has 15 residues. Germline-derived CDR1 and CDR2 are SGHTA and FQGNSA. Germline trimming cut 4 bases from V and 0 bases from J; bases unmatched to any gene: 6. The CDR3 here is CASSSQQGPSYEQYF. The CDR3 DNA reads TGTGCCAGCAGCTCTCAACAGGGGCCCTCCTACGAGCAGTACTTC.

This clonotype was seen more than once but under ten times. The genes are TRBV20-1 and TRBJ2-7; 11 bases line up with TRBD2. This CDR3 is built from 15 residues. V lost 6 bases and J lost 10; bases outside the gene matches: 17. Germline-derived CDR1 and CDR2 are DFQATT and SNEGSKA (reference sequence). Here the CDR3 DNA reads TGCAGTGCCCTAATGTTGGCTAGCGGGAGGACGGTTCAGTACTTC. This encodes CSALMLASGRTVQYF.

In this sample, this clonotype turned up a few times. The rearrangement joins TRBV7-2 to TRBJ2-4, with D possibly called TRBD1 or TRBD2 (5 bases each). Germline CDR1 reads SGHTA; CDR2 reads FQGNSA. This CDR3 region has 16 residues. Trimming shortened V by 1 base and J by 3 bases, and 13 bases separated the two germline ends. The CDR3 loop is CASSLGGTLDKNIQYF. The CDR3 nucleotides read TGTGCCAGCAGCTTAGGAGGGACCCTCGACAAAAACATTCAGTACTTC.

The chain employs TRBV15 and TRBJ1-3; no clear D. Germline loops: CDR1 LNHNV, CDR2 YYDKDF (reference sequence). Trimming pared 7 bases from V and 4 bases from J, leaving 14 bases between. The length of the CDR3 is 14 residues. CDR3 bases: TGTGCCACCAAAGCCCAAGTTGAAGGAAACACCATATATTTT. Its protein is CATKAQVEGNTIYF. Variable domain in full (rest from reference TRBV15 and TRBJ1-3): DAMVIQNPRYQVTQFGKPVTLSCSQTLNHNVMYWYQQKSSQAPKLLFHYYDKDFNNEADTPDNFQSRRPNTSFCFLDIRSPGLGDTAMYLCATKAQVEGNTIYFGEGSWLTVV.